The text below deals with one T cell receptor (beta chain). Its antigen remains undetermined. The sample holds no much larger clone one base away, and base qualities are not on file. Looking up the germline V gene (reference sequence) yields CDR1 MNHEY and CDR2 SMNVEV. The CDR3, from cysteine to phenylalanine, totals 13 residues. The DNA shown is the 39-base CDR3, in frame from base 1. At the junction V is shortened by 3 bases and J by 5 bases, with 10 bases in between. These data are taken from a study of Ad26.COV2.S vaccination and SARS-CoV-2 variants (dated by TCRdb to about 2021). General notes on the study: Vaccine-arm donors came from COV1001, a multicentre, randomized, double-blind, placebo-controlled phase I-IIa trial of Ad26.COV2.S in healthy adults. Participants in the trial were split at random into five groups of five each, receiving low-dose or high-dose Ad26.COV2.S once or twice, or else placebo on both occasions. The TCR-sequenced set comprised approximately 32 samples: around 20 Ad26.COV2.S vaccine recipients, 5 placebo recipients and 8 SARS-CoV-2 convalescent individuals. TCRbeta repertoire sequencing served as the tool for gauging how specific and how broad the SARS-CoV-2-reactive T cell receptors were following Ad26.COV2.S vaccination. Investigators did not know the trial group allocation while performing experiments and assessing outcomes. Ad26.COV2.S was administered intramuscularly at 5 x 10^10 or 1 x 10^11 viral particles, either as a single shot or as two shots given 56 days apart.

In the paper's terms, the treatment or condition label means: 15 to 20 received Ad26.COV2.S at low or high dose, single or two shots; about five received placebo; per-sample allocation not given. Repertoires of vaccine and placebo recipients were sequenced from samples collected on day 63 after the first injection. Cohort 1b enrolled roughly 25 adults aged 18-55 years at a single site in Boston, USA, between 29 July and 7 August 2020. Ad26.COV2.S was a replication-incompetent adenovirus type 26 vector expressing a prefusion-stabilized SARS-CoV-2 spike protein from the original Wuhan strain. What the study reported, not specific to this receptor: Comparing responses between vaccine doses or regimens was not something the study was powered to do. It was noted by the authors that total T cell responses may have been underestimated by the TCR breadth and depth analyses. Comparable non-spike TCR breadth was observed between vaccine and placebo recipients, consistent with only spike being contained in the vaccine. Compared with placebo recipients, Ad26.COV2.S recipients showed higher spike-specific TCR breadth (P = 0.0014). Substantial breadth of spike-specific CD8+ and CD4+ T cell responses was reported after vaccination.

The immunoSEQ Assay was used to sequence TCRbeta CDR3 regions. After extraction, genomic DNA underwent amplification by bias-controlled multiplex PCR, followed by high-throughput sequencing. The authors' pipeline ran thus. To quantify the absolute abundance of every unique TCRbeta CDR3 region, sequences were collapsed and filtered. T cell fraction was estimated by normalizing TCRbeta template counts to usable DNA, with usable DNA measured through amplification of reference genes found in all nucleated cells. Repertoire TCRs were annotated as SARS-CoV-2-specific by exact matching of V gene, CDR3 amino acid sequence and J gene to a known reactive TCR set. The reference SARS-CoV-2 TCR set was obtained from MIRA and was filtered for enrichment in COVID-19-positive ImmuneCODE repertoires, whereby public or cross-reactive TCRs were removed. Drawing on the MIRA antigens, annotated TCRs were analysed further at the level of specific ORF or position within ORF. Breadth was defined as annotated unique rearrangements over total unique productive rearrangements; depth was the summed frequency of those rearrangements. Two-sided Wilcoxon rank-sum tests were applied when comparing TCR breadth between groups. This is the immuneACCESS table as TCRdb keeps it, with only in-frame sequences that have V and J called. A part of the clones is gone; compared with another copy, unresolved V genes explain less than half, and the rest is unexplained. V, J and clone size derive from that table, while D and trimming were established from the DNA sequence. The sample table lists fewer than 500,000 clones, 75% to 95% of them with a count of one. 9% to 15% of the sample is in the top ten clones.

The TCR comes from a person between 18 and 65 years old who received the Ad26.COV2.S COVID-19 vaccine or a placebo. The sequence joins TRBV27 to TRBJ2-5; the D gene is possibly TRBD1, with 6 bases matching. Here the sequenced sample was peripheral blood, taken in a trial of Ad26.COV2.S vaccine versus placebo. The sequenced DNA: TGTGCCAGCAGTTTTGGGGGCGAGGAGACCCAGTACTTC. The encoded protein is CASSFGGEETQYF.